Sequencing of this T cell receptor beta chain was carried out in a study of cytomegalovirus exposure and HLA in healthy donors. Study at large: The roughly 120 validation repertoires were reported in a later analysis to have been generated on the same platform as the roughly 670 first-cohort repertoires. Study outcomes and limitations: Under in vitro conditions, a few CMV-associated chains were confirmed as specific for CMV antigens.

This clone was observed a handful of times. Its matching antigen is unknown. TCRdb's table, derived via immunoSEQ multiplex PCR, lists solely in-frame clones and lacks some. The repertoire includes over 150,000 clones, 85% to 90% of them detected once, and under 4.5% sits in the top ten. The origin of this receptor is a man aged 18 to 29 in good health and CMV-seropositive. Input material: PBMCs.

Here the CDR3 DNA reads TGTGCCAGCATTACGGGACTAGCGGGAGTTAAAAATGAGCAGTTCTTC. This sequence encodes CASITGLAGVKNEQFF. This rearrangement joins TRBV2 to TRBJ2-1, with 14 bases that match TRBD2. The CDR3 totals 16 residues. The J segment lost 7 bases and the V segment lost 7 bases, leaving 9 bases of the junction unmatched. Germline CDR1 SNHLY, CDR2 FYNNEI.